Following are 30 T cell receptor beta chains from one sample sequenced in a study of post-analysis software for immune sequencing data. Points from the study as a whole: A handful of TRBV segments, including TRBV5-6, TRBV5-1 and TRBV20-1, were more frequent in patients than controls.

Antigens for these TCRs are unknown. Presence of unique molecular identifiers characterized the TCR beta cDNA libraries. Each CDR3 protein gets one entry after TCRdb re-called the PCR reads with MiXCR. The sample holds about 800,000 distinct CDR3 sequences, less than 35% seen once. The sequencing sample was made of blood. The receptor set was obtained from a girl aged 10-17 years with multiple sclerosis.

The chain has TRBV20-1 and TRBJ2-7, with 10 bases fitting TRBD2. In germline, CDR1 is DFQATT, CDR2 SNEGSKA (reference sequence). With V trimmed by 3 bases and J by 7 bases, 12 bases remained unmatched. CDR3 length: 15 amino acids. In DNA form, the CDR3 reads TGCAGTGCTAGTTCGGGGCTAGCGGGAGTATGGGAGCAGTACTTC. Protein: CSASSGLAGVWEQYF.

This clonotype was seen only a few times. This chain joins TRBV7-9 and TRBJ2-3; D may be TRBD1 (6 bases). V was clipped by 1 base and J by 2 bases, with 10 bases between them. The CDR3 extends over 15 amino acids. Germline V gene lookup returns CDR1 SEHNR and CDR2 FQNEAQ (reference sequence). The CDR3 loop reads CASSLDRTDTDTQYF. DNA for the CDR3: TGTGCCAGCAGCTTAGATAGGACAGACACAGATACGCAGTATTTT.

This clonotype has just a few counts. This chain uses TRBV27 with TRBJ2-7; a weak D match, TRBD2 (5 bases). The CDR3 sequence is 15 residues long. Germline V gene sequence: CDR1 MNHEY, CDR2 SMNVEV (reference sequence). The V end was cut by 6 bases, the J end by 1 base, with 16 bases between. CDR3 bases: TGTGCCAGCAGCGCCCCTAGTAGAGGGTCCTACGAGCAGTACTTC. Encoded protein: CASSAPSRGSYEQYF.

This clonotype showed up just a few times. The chain recombines TRBV7-9 with TRBJ2-6; 13 positions agree with TRBD2. CDR1 is SEHNR and CDR2 is FQNEAQ in the germline V gene (reference sequence). Losses at the gene ends were 11 bases for V and 3 bases for J; bases not matched to a gene: 10. CDR3 length: 17 residues. The CDR3 loop reads CAPMGTSGRDGANVLTF. DNA for the CDR3: TGTGCCCCGATGGGAACTAGCGGGAGGGATGGGGCCAACGTCCTGACTTTC.

The rearrangement joins TRBV5-1 to TRBJ1-6; maybe TRBD1 (6 bases). Trimming shortened V by 6 bases and J by 9 bases, and 22 bases separated the two germline ends. In germline, CDR1 is SGHRS, CDR2 YFSETQ. CDR3 length: 16 amino acids. The CDR3 DNA follows: TGCGCCAGCATGGACCCCTCGCAGGGGCGGGTTTCACCCCTCCACTTT. The encoded protein is CASMDPSQGRVSPLHF. The whole variable domain, filled in from reference TRBV5-1 and TRBJ1-6, reads KAGVTQTPRYLIKTRGQQVTLSCSPISGHRSVSWYQQTPGQGLQFLFEYFSETQRNKGNFPGRFSGRQFSNSRSEMNVSTLELGDSALYLCASMDPSQGRVSPLHFGNGTRLTVT.

V and J are TRBV7-9 and TRBJ1-2; D possibly corresponds to TRBD1 (5 bases). Germline assignment: CDR1 SEHNR and CDR2 FQNEAQ (reference sequence). This CDR3 spans 15 amino acids. Trimming left V 5 bases short and J 4 bases short, with 17 bases between. CDR3 sequence reads: CASSKGGVALYGYTF. Written as DNA, the CDR3 is TGTGCCAGCAGCAAGGGAGGGGTGGCTCTCTATGGCTACACCTTC. The variable domain in full, completed from reference TRBV7-9 and TRBJ1-2, reads DTGVSQNPRHKITKRGQNVTFRCDPISEHNRLYWYRQTLGQGPEFLTYFQNEAQLEKSRLLSDRFSAERPKGSFSTLEIQRTEQGDSAMYLCASSKGGVALYGYTFGSGTRLTVV.

This clonotype turned up a few times. J is TRBJ2-1 and V is TRBV20-1; D is undetermined. The V and J ends lost 4 bases and 8 bases respectively, with 6 bases between them. This CDR3 has 10 amino acids. Germline V lookup: CDR1 DFQATT, CDR2 SNEGSKA (reference sequence). The CDR3 DNA sequence: TGCAGTGCTAAATCGGATGAGCAGTTCTTC. Amino acids: CSAKSDEQFF.

This sequence joins TRBV15 and TRBJ2-3; D gene uncertain. CDR3 length equals 14 residues. Trimming stripped 0 bases from V and 4 bases from J, with 8 bases between. Germline lookup yields CDR1 LNHNV and CDR2 YYDKDF (reference sequence). Here the CDR3 reads CATSRDFMADTQYF. CDR3 DNA sequence: TGTGCCACCAGCAGAGATTTCATGGCAGATACGCAGTATTTT.

The V and J genes are TRBV25-1 and TRBJ1-1; tentative D call: TRBD1 (6 bases). Trimming stripped 2 bases from V and 4 bases from J, with 14 bases between. The CDR3 is 15 amino acids. Germline V gene lookup returns CDR1 MGHDK and CDR2 SYGVNS. CDR3: CASSEPTGRSTEAFF. The CDR3 bases are TGTGCCAGCAGTGAACCCACAGGGCGGTCCACTGAAGCTTTCTTT. Full variable domain (missing parts from reference TRBV25-1 and TRBJ1-1): EADIYQTPRYLVIGTGKKITLECSQTMGHDKMYWYQQDPGMELHLIHYSYGVNSTEKGDLSSESTVSRIRTEHFPLTLESARPSHTSQYLCASSEPTGRSTEAFFGQGTRLTVV.

The genes are TRBV24-1 and TRBJ2-2; TRBD2 aligns across 7 bases. With V trimmed by 0 bases and J by 1 base, 10 bases remained unmatched. The germline CDR1 and CDR2 sequences are KGHDR and SFDVKD. CDR3 size: 19 residues. The CDR3 DNA sequence: TGTGCCACCAGTGATTTGCAATACCGGCTAGCGGAGAACACCGGGGAGCTGTTTTTT. Translation gives CATSDLQYRLAENTGELFF.

This clonotype came up a few times. V usage is TRBV7-9 and J usage is TRBJ1-2; a possible D gene is TRBD1 (5 bases). Per the germline V gene, CDR1 is SEHNR and CDR2 is FQNEAQ (reference sequence). The CDR3 contains 13 residues. Trimming stripped 1 base from V and 7 bases from J, with 10 bases between. CDR3 sequence: CASSLGTRAGYTF. DNA of the CDR3: TGTGCCAGCAGCTTAGGCACCAGGGCTGGCTACACCTTC.

This clonotype was seen more than once but under ten times. The J gene is TRBJ1-6, the V gene TRBV5-5, with D perhaps matching TRBD1 (5 bases). Per the germline V gene, CDR1 is SGHKS and CDR2 is YYEKEE (reference sequence). CDR3 length: 14 amino acids. V shed 2 bases and J shed 6 bases, with 9 bases lying between them. The CDR3 nucleotides are TGTGCCAGCAGCTTAACAGGAGTTAATTCACCCCTCCACTTT. Translating it yields CASSLTGVNSPLHF. Variable domain in full (rest from reference TRBV5-5 and TRBJ1-6): DAGVTQSPTHLIKTRGQQVTLRCSPISGHKSVSWYQQVLGQGPQFIFQYYEKEERGRGNFPDRFSARQFPNYSSELNVNALLLGDSALYLCASSLTGVNSPLHFGNGTRLTVT.

To note about this clonotype: A junction boundary mismatches the germline segment, possibly from a read error. This sequence joins TRBV20-1 and TRBJ1-2, with D maybe TRBD1 (5 bases). The CDR3 is 13 residues long. Germline loops: CDR1 DFQATT, CDR2 SNEGSKA (reference sequence). The CDR3 DNA reads TGCAGGGCTACCAGGGAGGGGATTTATGGCTACACCTTC. Its translation is CRATREGIYGYTF.

The chain recombines TRBV7-2 with TRBJ2-7; TRBD2 matches at 12 bases. With V trimmed by 1 base and J by 6 bases, 1 base remained unmatched. Germline V gene sequence: CDR1 SGHTA, CDR2 FQGNSA. This CDR3 has 14 amino acids. The CDR3 loop is CASSLVLAGGEQYF. For the CDR3, the DNA is TGTGCCAGCAGCTTAGTACTAGCGGGAGGCGAGCAGTACTTC.

Concerning this clonotype: The junction departs from germline at one end; a sequencing error may be responsible. The chain couples TRBV20-1 to TRBJ2-5; 8 positions match TRBD1. CDR1 is DFQATT and CDR2 is SNEGSKA in the germline V gene (reference sequence). This CDR3 spans 14 amino acids. CDR3 DNA sequence: TGCAGTGCTCAGGGGGCAGGGTCACAAGACACCCAGTACTTC. Translating gives CSAQGAGSQDTQYF.

In its sample, this clonotype was seen a few times. The chain links TRBV5-1 to TRBJ2-7, with D perhaps TRBD1 or TRBD2 (5 bases each). Germline CDR1 SGHRS, CDR2 YFSETQ. The CDR3 has 14 amino acids. V lost 2 bases and J 5 bases, leaving 14 bases between the germline ends. The CDR3 spells CASSFGPRGDEQYF. DNA of the CDR3: TGCGCCAGCAGCTTCGGCCCGAGAGGGGACGAGCAGTACTTC.

There are a few counts of this clonotype. V is TRBV28 and J is TRBJ2-7, with 8 bases identical to TRBD1. The CDR3 has 14 amino acids. Trimming at V came to 5 bases and at J to 3 bases, leaving 6 bases not matched to a gene. Germline loops: CDR1 MDHEN, CDR2 SYDVKM. The CDR3 loop is CASSITGGLYEQYF. The CDR3 region has the DNA TGTGCCAGCAGTATAACAGGGGGTCTCTACGAGCAGTACTTC.

This clonotype was observed a few times. Germline is not matched at one junction end, which may reflect a read error. The chain is built from TRBV29-1 and TRBJ2-5; no clear D gene. This CDR3 spans 13 amino acids. Germline values: CDR1 SQVTM, CDR2 ANQGSEA. Here the CDR3 DNA reads TGCAGCGTCGAAGGTGACCTGCGAGAGACCCAGTACTTC. Protein product: CSVEGDLRETQYF. Together with reference TRBV29-1 and TRBJ2-5, the CDR3 gives the full variable domain: SAVISQKPSRDICQRGTSLTIQCQVDSQVTMMFWYRQQPGQSLTLIATANQGSEATYESGFVIDKFPISRPNLTFSTLTVSNMSPEDSSIYLCSVEGDLRETQYFGPGTRLLVL.

The rearrangement uses TRBV7-9 and TRBJ2-3; no clear D. V was clipped by 5 bases and J by 2 bases, with 14 bases between them. Germline V gives CDR1 SEHNR, CDR2 FQNEAQ (reference sequence). The CDR3 covers 15 residues. As DNA, the CDR3 is TGTGCCAGCAGCCGAACGGACGCCCACACAGATACGCAGTATTTT. Amino acids: CASSRTDAHTDTQYF.

This rearrangement joins TRBV20-1 to TRBJ1-6; D gene ambiguous. Trimming removed 2 bases from V and 4 bases from J, with 15 bases in between. The CDR3 runs to 16 residues. Per germline, CDR1 DFQATT and CDR2 SNEGSKA (reference sequence). DNA for the CDR3: TGCAGTGCTAGACCCCAGGCCCAACAATATAATTCACCCCTCCACTTT. It is translated as CSARPQAQQYNSPLHF.

The J gene is TRBJ2-3, the V gene TRBV7-8; 9 nucleotides align to TRBD2. This CDR3 is 15 amino acids long. V dropped 3 bases and J dropped 3; count of bases not matched to a gene: 4. CDR1 SGHVS and CDR2 FQNEAQ come from the germline V gene. CDR3 loop: CASSFQAGGTDTQYF. In DNA, the CDR3 is TGTGCCAGCAGCTTCCAAGCGGGAGGTACAGATACGCAGTATTTT.

CDR3 loop: CSASERPSEAFF. The DNA for the CDR3 is TGCAGTGCTAGTGAAAGGCCCAGTGAAGCTTTCTTT. The rearrangement joins TRBV20-1 to TRBJ1-1; D call uncertain. V lost 3 bases and J 7 bases, leaving 12 bases between the germline ends. This CDR3 has 12 amino acids. Germline lookup yields CDR1 DFQATT and CDR2 SNEGSKA (reference sequence).

This clonotype occurred a few times. V gene TRBV29-1 combines with J gene TRBJ2-7; D not certain. Germline loops: CDR1 SQVTM, CDR2 ANQGSEA. V lost 3 bases and J 5 bases, leaving 11 bases between the germline ends. The CDR3 has 12 residues. The CDR3 nucleotides are TGCAGCGTTGACAGTTTCGGCGACGAGCAGTACTTC. Translating it yields CSVDSFGDEQYF.

This clonotype appeared many times. The chain employs TRBV6-2 or TRBV6-3 and TRBJ2-1, with D unresolved. CDR3 length equals 11 residues. The V gene's germline CDR1 is MNHEY and CDR2 SVGEGT. Trimming pared 8 bases from V and 7 bases from J, leaving 9 bases between. CDR3 sequence (DNA): TGTGCCAGCGTAGTGGGTAATGAGCAGTTCTTC. Translation gives CASVVGNEQFF.

The rearrangement uses TRBV11-2 and TRBJ2-7; TRBD1 might be the D (6 bases). Germline V gives CDR1 SGHAT, CDR2 FQNNGV. With 8 bases removed from V and 3 bases from J, the gap between germline ends came to 20 bases. This CDR3 has 15 residues. The CDR3 loop is CASAVSGQGHYEQYF. The CDR3 DNA sequence: TGTGCCAGCGCCGTTTCGGGGCAGGGGCACTACGAGCAGTACTTC. Variable domain in full (rest from reference TRBV11-2 and TRBJ2-7): EAGVAQSPRYKIIEKRQSVAFWCNPISGHATLYWYQQILGQGPKLLIQFQNNGVVDDSQLPKDRFSAERLKGVDSTLKIQPAKLEDSAVYLCASAVSGQGHYEQYFGPGTRLTVT.

A note on this clonotype: A much larger clone sits a single nucleotide away, making a read error possible. The J gene is TRBJ2-6, the V gene TRBV4-3; D unclear. V was cut by 0 bases and J by 0 bases, with 6 bases left in between. This CDR3 comprises 16 residues. The germline CDR1 and CDR2 sequences are LGHNA and YSLEER. The CDR3 region has the DNA TGCGCCAGCAGCCAAGATTCGGCCTCTGGGGCCAACGTCCTGACTTTC. This translates into CASSQDSASGANVLTF.

The rearrangement uses TRBV6-1 and TRBJ2-6; 9 nucleotides match TRBD2. The CDR3 totals 18 residues. The germline V gene has CDR1 MNHNS and CDR2 SASEGT. Trimming cost V 2 bases and J 3 bases; bases outside gene matches: 8. The CDR3 here is CASSELGLAGIGANVLTF. CDR3 bases: TGTGCCAGCAGTGAATTGGGGCTAGCGGGGATTGGGGCCAACGTCCTGACTTTC.

This rearrangement joins TRBV7-9 to TRBJ2-1; D is unclear. The J call is doubtful: the DNA matches TRBJ2-7 better. Looked up from germline, CDR1 is SEHNR and CDR2 is FQNEAQ (reference sequence). The CDR3 is 15 amino acids. CDR3 in amino acids: CASSSGHFSYNEQYF. The CDR3 nucleotides read TGTGCCAGCAGCTCGGGCCACTTCTCCTACAATGAGCAGTACTTC.

The J gene is TRBJ2-5, the V gene TRBV6-1; no firm D call. The CDR3 runs 14 residues. The V gene lost 3 bases and the J gene lost 4 bases, with 12 bases spanning the gap. CDR1 is MNHNS, CDR2 SASEGT, per germline. The CDR3 here is CASSDLGKLETQYF. As DNA, the CDR3 is TGTGCCAGCAGTGATCTCGGCAAGTTAGAGACCCAGTACTTC.

This clonotype was observed at least ten times. The V and J genes are TRBV20-1 and TRBJ2-7; D may be TRBD1 (6 bases). The germline V gene has CDR1 DFQATT and CDR2 SNEGSKA (reference sequence). Trimming took off 0 bases at V and 2 bases at J, with 8 bases between the two ends. CDR3 length: 13 amino acids. CDR3 in amino acids: CSAREDRTYEQYF. For the CDR3, the DNA is TGCAGTGCTAGAGAGGACAGAACCTACGAGCAGTACTTC.